Listed below are T cell receptor beta chains from one sample, sequenced in a study of CD8 T cells in ankylosing spondylitis. Using its own MiXCR run on the 5' RACE reads, TCRdb lists one record per CDR3 protein. Here the sample spans a few hundred thousand distinct CDR3 sequences, 20% to 25% being singletons. The source material was blood, either unsorted or a sorted T cell fraction (not recorded which). The receptors come from a male donor with ankylosing spondylitis. Both conserved end residues are part of each CDR3. The D gene is left open where the match is weak. A clone size is listed for some rows: how often the clone was seen (once, few, many), or a class if it is expanded.

CDR3 protein	CDR3 DNA	V gene	J gene	D gene	clone size
CASSQDWSGASGRVYTGELFF	TGCGCCAGCAGCCAAGATTGGTCCGGGGCTAGCGGGAGGGTTTACACCGGGGAGCTGTTTTTT	TRBV4-1	TRBJ2-2	TRBD2	many
CASREGVSGNTIYF	TGCGCCAGCAGGGAGGGAGTCTCTGGAAACACCATATATTTT	TRBV5-1	TRBJ1-3	NA	NA
CASSLGPAGGYEQYF	TGTGCCAGCAGCCTCGGACCCGCGGGGGGCTACGAGCAGTACTTC	TRBV7-9	TRBJ2-7	TRBD2	NA
CASSSWVGGDTQYF	TGTGCCAGCAGCTCATGGGTTGGCGGAGATACGCAGTATTTT	TRBV5-8	TRBJ2-3	NA	NA
CASSAIPQGSGANVLTF	TGTGCCAGCAGCGCCATTCCTCAGGGCTCTGGGGCCAACGTCCTGACTTTC	TRBV9	TRBJ2-6	NA	NA
CASSYPGLAGLDTQYF	TGTGCCAGCAGTTACCCTGGACTAGCGGGATTGGATACGCAGTATTTT	TRBV6-2/TRBV6-3	TRBJ2-3	TRBD2	NA
CASNSLLGIYNEQFF	TGTGCCAGCAACTCTTTACTGGGAATCTACAATGAGCAGTTCTTC	TRBV6-1	TRBJ2-1	NA	few
CAISELTRGVTEAFF	TGTGCCATCAGCGAGCTCACCAGGGGCGTTACTGAAGCTTTCTTT	TRBV10-3	TRBJ1-1	NA	NA
CASSERGGPTYEQYF	TGTGCCAGCAGTGAAAGGGGGGGGCCTACCTACGAGCAGTACTTC	TRBV27	TRBJ2-7	NA	once
CSVAPGLAGGEQYF	TGCAGCGTTGCCCCCGGACTAGCTGGTGGAGAGCAGTACTTC	TRBV29-1	TRBJ2-7	TRBD2	NA
CASRDPGGSETQYF	TGTGCCAGCAGGGACCCTGGGGGTTCAGAGACCCAGTACTTC	TRBV25-1	TRBJ2-5	NA	few
CASSFDGMNTEAFF	TGCGCCAGCAGCTTCGACGGTATGAACACTGAAGCTTTCTTT	TRBV5-1	TRBJ1-1	NA	few
CAIKYGTGNTEAFF	TGTGCCATCAAATATGGGACGGGAAACACTGAAGCTTTCTTT	TRBV10-3	TRBJ1-1	NA	NA
CASSGTSTYNEQFF	TGTGCCAGCAGCGGGACTAGCACTTACAATGAGCAGTTCTTC	TRBV5-4	TRBJ2-1	TRBD2	NA
CSVAQRGTQYF	TGCAGCGTTGCCCAGCGGGGGACCCAGTACTTC	TRBV29-1	TRBJ2-5	TRBD2	once
CASTGYSAGEKLFF	TGTGCCAGCACAGGGTACAGTGCCGGTGAAAAACTGTTTTTT	TRBV6-1	TRBJ1-4	NA	NA
CASSPNRKGLAGVNEQFF	TGTGCCAGCAGCCCTAACCGCAAGGGACTAGCGGGAGTAAATGAGCAGTTCTTC	TRBV11-1	TRBJ2-1	TRBD2	few
CASSLEFRLAGGNEQFF	TGTGCCAGCAGCTTAGAGTTTAGGCTAGCGGGAGGGAATGAGCAGTTCTTC	TRBV11-2	TRBJ2-1	TRBD2	NA
CASSVVVSTPEAFF	TGTGCCAGCAGTGTAGTTGTAAGTACCCCTGAAGCTTTCTTT	TRBV6-1	TRBJ1-1	NA	NA
CASSLESVSTGELFF	TGTGCCAGCAGCTTAGAATCGGTGTCTACCGGGGAGCTGTTTTTT	TRBV7-2	TRBJ2-2	NA	NA
CSAASGVWGSSYNEQFF	TGCAGTGCAGCCTCCGGGGTTTGGGGGAGCTCCTACAATGAGCAGTTCTTC	TRBV20-1	TRBJ2-1	NA	NA
CASSFSSGRGEQFF	TGTGCCAGCAGTTTTTCTAGCGGGAGAGGTGAGCAGTTCTTC	TRBV28	TRBJ2-1	TRBD2	many
CSASILTADSYNEQFF	TGCAGTGCTAGCATTTTGACAGCGGACTCCTACAATGAGCAGTTCTTC	TRBV20-1	TRBJ2-1	NA	NA
CASSPLHSTEAFF	TGTGCCAGCTCACCTCTACATAGCACTGAAGCTTTCTTT	TRBV18	TRBJ1-1	NA	NA
CASSEWGQLNTEAFF	TGTGCCAGCAGTGAATGGGGACAGTTGAACACTGAAGCTTTCTTT	TRBV25-1	TRBJ1-1	TRBD1	few
CASSFLTSGYGNEQFF	TGTGCCAGCAGCTTCTTGACTAGCGGGTATGGCAATGAGCAGTTCTTC	TRBV11-2	TRBJ2-1	TRBD2	NA
CATSDPIGGEGETQYF	TGTGCCACCAGTGACCCCATAGGGGGGGAAGGAGAGACCCAGTACTTC	TRBV24-1	TRBJ2-5	NA	NA
CASSFGQGLEQYF	TGCGCCAGCAGCTTCGGACAGGGACTGGAGCAGTACTTC	TRBV5-1	TRBJ2-7	TRBD1	many
CASSPGRSSGNTIYF	TGTGCCAGCAGCCCTGGACGGTCCTCTGGAAACACCATATATTTT	TRBV7-2	TRBJ1-3	NA	NA
CASSYREWSGELFF	TGTGCCAGCAGTTACCGGGAGTGGTCCGGGGAGCTGTTTTTT	TRBV6-5	TRBJ2-2	NA	few
CASSLEPGTDEQFF	TGCGCCAGCAGCTTGGAACCGGGGACCGATGAGCAGTTCTTC	TRBV5-1	TRBJ2-1	NA	NA
CASSQPRATSTDTQYF	TGCGCCAGCAGCCAACCGCGGGCCACTAGCACAGATACGCAGTATTTT	TRBV4-1	TRBJ2-3	NA	NA
CASSVRTSGKSSYNEQFF	TGTGCCAGCAGCGTCCGGACTAGCGGCAAGAGCTCCTACAATGAGCAGTTCTTC	TRBV9	TRBJ2-1	TRBD2	NA
CATPPGAYGYTF	TGTGCCACCCCACCGGGCGCGTATGGCTACACCTTC	TRBV24-1	TRBJ1-2	NA	few
CASSLTGVQETQYF	TGTGCCAGCAGTCTCACAGGGGTACAAGAGACCCAGTACTTC	TRBV28	TRBJ2-5	TRBD1	few
CASSQGPLVGEQYF	TGCGCCAGCAGCCAAGGGCCGCTTGTAGGCGAGCAGTACTTC	TRBV4-3	TRBJ2-7	NA	few
CASSLPTSTDTQYF	TGCGCCAGCAGCTTACCAACTAGCACAGATACGCAGTATTTT	TRBV5-1	TRBJ2-3	NA	NA
CSVGGLPPDTQYF	TGCAGCGTTGGAGGCTTACCTCCAGATACGCAGTATTTT	TRBV29-1	TRBJ2-3	NA	NA
CSAPPLIAGREQYF	TGCAGTGCTCCCCCATTGATAGCGGGACGCGAGCAGTACTTC	TRBV20-1	TRBJ2-7	TRBD2	few
CASSLTRTSGYEQYF	TGTGCCAGCAGCTTAACCCGGACTAGCGGATACGAGCAGTACTTC	TRBV7-3	TRBJ2-7	TRBD2	NA
CATSTSSGYGYTF	TGTGCCACCAGTACTTCGTCGGGATATGGCTACACCTTC	TRBV15	TRBJ1-2	NA	few
CSVGHTEAFF	TGCAGCGTTGGGCACACTGAAGCTTTCTTT	TRBV29-1	TRBJ1-1	NA	NA
CASSLFGLAQETQYF	TGTGCCAGCAGTTTATTTGGCCTAGCTCAAGAGACCCAGTACTTC	TRBV27	TRBJ2-5	NA	few
CSARDRVLGHNEQFF	TGCAGTGCCAGAGATCGGGTTCTTGGACACAATGAGCAGTTCTTC	TRBV20-1	TRBJ2-1	NA	few
CASSVSPSYNSPLHF	TGTGCCAGCAGTGTATCTCCCTCTTATAATTCACCCCTCCACTTT	TRBV2	TRBJ1-6	NA	NA
CASKREGRTGELFF	TGTGCCAGCAAGCGGGAGGGCCGAACCGGGGAGCTGTTTTTT	TRBV6-1	TRBJ2-2	TRBD2	NA
CASSLVGTGNSPLHF	TGTGCCAGCAGCCTCGTAGGGACTGGGAATTCACCCCTCCACTTT	TRBV3-1	TRBJ1-6	NA	NA
CASSLVGDIDYNEQFF	TGCGCCAGCAGCTTGGTGGGGGATATAGACTACAATGAGCAGTTCTTC	TRBV5-1	TRBJ2-1	NA	few
CASGILDRENTEAFF	TGTGCCAGCGGGATTTTGGACAGGGAGAACACTGAAGCTTTCTTT	TRBV7-9	TRBJ1-1	TRBD1	few
CASSLDGHTGELFF	TGTGCCAGCAGCTTAGACGGGCACACCGGGGAGCTGTTTTTT	TRBV7-2	TRBJ2-2	NA	few
CASSPDILWETQYF	TGTGCCAGCAGCCCAGACATATTGTGGGAGACCCAGTACTTC	TRBV9	TRBJ2-5	NA	NA
CASRPDRGTQETQYF	TGTGCCAGCAGACCCGACAGGGGGACCCAAGAGACCCAGTACTTC	TRBV3-1	TRBJ2-5	TRBD1	NA
CASSPLPSSDSGNTIYF	TGCGCCAGCAGCCCACTCCCCTCGAGTGACTCTGGAAACACCATATATTTT	TRBV5-1	TRBJ1-3	NA	few
CSATTGTRTNNEQFF	TGCAGCGCGACAACCGGGACACGAACCAACAATGAGCAGTTCTTC	TRBV29-1	TRBJ2-1	NA	many
CASSSGMLGQVNTEAFF	TGTGCCAGCAGCTCGGGAATGTTGGGACAGGTGAACACTGAAGCTTTCTTT	TRBV5-6	TRBJ1-1	TRBD1	NA
CASSLQTAGTDTQYF	TGCGCCAGCAGCTTGCAGACTGCAGGCACAGATACGCAGTATTTT	TRBV5-1	TRBJ2-3	NA	NA
CASSQENGLAGRSEQFF	TGCGCCAGCAGCCAAGAAAATGGGCTAGCGGGAAGGAGTGAGCAGTTCTTC	TRBV4-1	TRBJ2-1	TRBD2	NA